This entry lists 2 T cell receptor beta chains sequenced from one sample in a study of T cells expressing NK-cell markers (dated by TCRdb to 2020 to 2021). The receptor library was made with 5' RACE. Sequenced using an Illumina HiSeq 2000. TCRdb reprocessed the reads and lists each CDR3 protein sequence as a single entry, with no DNA. The table for this sample records roughly 450,000 distinct CDR3 sequences. The ten biggest clones cover 1.4% of the sample. Sequenced input: blood T cells: a sorted CD56 or NKG2C T cell subset, CD4+ or CD8+ T cells, or bulk PBMC T cells (not recorded which). All receptors come from a woman between 50 and 59 years old in good health. Donor details come from another sample of the same person, matched by shared clones.

The V and J genes are TRBV24-1 and TRBJ2-1; TCRdb proposes TRBD1, but this gene call is untestable without DNA. CDR1 and CDR2 from the germline V gene are KGHDR and SFDVKD. The CDR3 consists of 13 residues. CDR3: CATRVAGGNEQFF.

This chain links TRBV7-9 with TRBJ2-2; the TCRdb call, TRBD2, lacks DNA for checking. CDR3 length: 15 residues. The germline V gene has CDR1 SEHNR and CDR2 FQNEAQ (reference sequence). The CDR3 here is CASSPDSALSGELFF.